Shown below are 26 T cell receptor beta chains from a single sample sequenced in a study of T cell responses to AZD1222 COVID-19 vaccine. Generated by immunoSEQ multiplex PCR, the TCRdb table keeps only in-frame clones and is missing some. The sample yields under 200,000 clones, 90% to 95% seen once. Sequencing was performed on peripheral blood, taken 28 days after the second AZD1222 dose. These receptors were obtained from an adult who received the AZD1222 COVID-19 vaccine.

The rearrangement uses TRBV6-2 or TRBV6-3 and TRBJ1-2; no definite D call. The V end lost 2 bases, the J end lost 7 bases, and 11 bases lay between the germline ends. The CDR3 consists of 13 residues. Germline values: CDR1 MNHEY, CDR2 SVGEGT. Here the CDR3 DNA reads TGTGCCAGCAGTTACGATTCTGGCACTGGCTACACCTTC. It translates to CASSYDSGTGYTF.

This clone has only one observation. The rearrangement links TRBV11-2 to TRBJ1-1, with 8 nucleotides matching TRBD1. V lost 5 bases and J lost 6; bases outside the gene matches: 11. Germline V gene sequence: CDR1 SGHAT, CDR2 FQNNGV. The CDR3 consists of 15 residues. CDR3 protein: CASSPGGPTGPEAFF. The DNA for the CDR3 is TGTGCCAGCAGCCCAGGGGGCCCCACAGGGCCTGAAGCTTTCTTT. Full variable domain (outside the CDR3, taken from reference TRBV11-2 and TRBJ1-1): EAGVAQSPRYKIIEKRQSVAFWCNPISGHATLYWYQQILGQGPKLLIQFQNNGVVDDSQLPKDRFSAERLKGVDSTLKIQPAKLEDSAVYLCASSPGGPTGPEAFFGQGTRLTVV.

This chain uses TRBV19 with TRBJ2-2; D is uncertain. Trimming took 8 bases from V and 3 from J, leaving 7 bases between them. CDR3 size: 12 residues. CDR1 is LNHDA and CDR2 is SQIVND in the germline V gene (reference sequence). The CDR3 DNA follows: TGTGCCAGTGGATTACACACCGGGGAGCTGTTTTTT. This encodes CASGLHTGELFF.

The chain links TRBV5-5 to TRBJ2-5; D might be TRBD2 (5 bases). The CDR3 extends over 14 amino acids. Germline CDR1 SGHKS, CDR2 YYEKEE (reference sequence). V was shortened by 0 bases and J by 7 bases, with 13 bases between the two germline ends. The CDR3 DNA sequence: TGTGCCAGCAGCTTGGTAGCCTCCGAGGGGACCCAGTACTTC. It translates to CASSLVASEGTQYF.

The chain employs TRBV10-3 and TRBJ2-5; the D is unclear. Looked up from germline, CDR1 is ENHRY and CDR2 is SYGVKD. V was trimmed by 2 bases and J by 2 bases, leaving 3 bases between them. The CDR3 is 12 residues long. CDR3 nucleotide sequence: TGTGCCATCAGTGAGGAGCAAGAGACCCAGTACTTC. It translates to CAISEEQETQYF.

The CDR3: CASSPSGGSYNEQFF. The CDR3 region has the DNA TGCGCCAGCAGTCCTAGCGGGGGGTCCTACAATGAGCAGTTCTTC. The chain has TRBV10-2 and TRBJ2-1; 11 positions agree with TRBD2. The V gene end was trimmed by 5 bases and the J gene end by 1 base; junction bases not matched to a gene: 1. This CDR3 has 15 residues. CDR1 and CDR2 (germline): WSHSY, SAAADI.

The genes are TRBV28 and TRBJ1-2; D uncertain. The germline V gene encodes CDR1 MDHEN and CDR2 SYDVKM. The CDR3 covers 14 residues. Trimming pared 2 bases from V and 6 bases from J, leaving 13 bases between. CDR3 sequence (DNA): TGTGCCAGCAGTTTACCTACATTCCTGGATGGCTACACCTTC. As protein: CASSLPTFLDGYTF.

The chain links TRBV5-1 to TRBJ2-5, with D perhaps TRBD1 or TRBD2 (5 bases each). The germline gives CDR1 SGHRS, CDR2 YFSETQ. CDR3 length: 15 residues. Trimming pared 5 bases from V and 0 bases from J, leaving 14 bases between. For the CDR3, the DNA is TGCGCCAGCAGTCTCGGGGCGAGTGACCAAGAGACCCAGTACTTC. This sequence encodes CASSLGASDQETQYF.

A single count supports this clone. The chain links TRBV5-1 to TRBJ2-1, with a possible D match to TRBD2 (5 bases). V was trimmed by 2 bases and J by 9 bases, leaving 18 bases between them. The CDR3 loop spans 15 amino acids. Germline CDR1 is SGHRS and CDR2 is YFSETQ. DNA of the CDR3: TGCGCCAGCAGCTTTTTCCTCGGCGGTGAGGGTGAGCAGTTCTTC. Its translation: CASSFFLGGEGEQFF.

The V call is TRBV9, the J call TRBJ2-7, with D possibly being TRBD1 (6 bases). The germline V gene encodes CDR1 SGDLS and CDR2 YYNGEE. The CDR3 has 17 residues. V dropped 1 base and J dropped 0 bases, with 17 bases sitting between them. The CDR3 nucleotides are TGTGCCAGCAGCGTACCCTCTGGGGGCCTGGCCTCCTACGAGCAGTACTTC. It codes for CASSVPSGGLASYEQYF. Complete variable domain (other parts from reference TRBV9 and TRBJ2-7): DSGVTQTPKHLITATGQRVTLRCSPRSGDLSVYWYQQSLDQGLQFLIQYYNGEERAKGNILERFSAQQFPDLHSELNLSSLELGDSALYFCASSVPSGGLASYEQYFGPGTRLTVT.

The chain links TRBV6-5 to TRBJ1-1, with D maybe TRBD1 (6 bases). V lost 3 bases and J 0 bases, leaving 14 bases between the germline ends. Germline assignment: CDR1 MNHEY and CDR2 SVGAGI. The CDR3 contains 16 residues. CDR3 nucleotides: TGTGCCAGCAGTTATATCTCCGGGACATTGAACACTGAAGCTTTCTTT. Amino acids: CASSYISGTLNTEAFF.

This chain connects TRBV25-1 to TRBJ1-2; a weak D match, TRBD1 (6 bases). Trimming pared 6 bases from V and 4 bases from J, leaving 15 bases between. CDR1 and CDR2 (germline): MGHDK, SYGVNS. The CDR3 length is 14 residues. CDR3 loop: CASSGDRGGYGYTF. CDR3 sequence (DNA): TGTGCCAGCAGCGGGGACCGAGGGGGCTATGGCTACACCTTC.

This clone appeared a single time. The chain recombines TRBV11-2 with TRBJ1-1; 10 bases agree with TRBD1. This CDR3 comprises 17 residues. Germline-derived CDR1 and CDR2 are SGHAT and FQNNGV. Germline trimming cut 1 base from V and 8 bases from J; bases unmatched to any gene: 13. The CDR3 DNA reads as TGTGCCAGCAGCTTAGGTCCGGGACAGGGGTTCGTTCGGGAAGCTTTCTTT. It translates to CASSLGPGQGFVREAFF. The variable domain in full, with the rest retrieved from reference TRBV11-2 and TRBJ1-1, is EAGVAQSPRYKIIEKRQSVAFWCNPISGHATLYWYQQILGQGPKLLIQFQNNGVVDDSQLPKDRFSAERLKGVDSTLKIQPAKLEDSAVYLCASSLGPGQGFVREAFFGQGTRLTVV.

This chain uses TRBV12-3 or TRBV12-4 with TRBJ1-2, with TRBD1 identical over 9 bases. The ends lost 7 bases at V and 3 bases at J; junction bases unmatched: 3. The CDR3 is 13 residues long. The CDR3 protein is CASTWDRDYGYTF. CDR3 bases: TGTGCCAGCACCTGGGACAGGGACTATGGCTACACCTTC.

This chain connects TRBV7-9 to TRBJ1-5, with a possible D match to TRBD1 (6 bases). The V gene's germline CDR1 is SEHNR and CDR2 FQNEAQ (reference sequence). V was pared by 0 bases and J by 7 bases, with 16 bases between. The CDR3 is 16 amino acids. The CDR3 coding sequence is TGTGCCAGCAGCTTAGCGAGGGCGGGGGCGAACCAGCCCCAGCATTTT. It translates to CASSLARAGANQPQHF.

The rearrangement uses TRBV7-2 and TRBJ2-1, with 7 bases fitting TRBD1. CDR1 and CDR2 from the germline V gene are SGHTA and FQGNSA. CDR3 length equals 17 residues. V dropped 5 bases and J dropped 8; count of bases not matched to a gene: 18. The CDR3 bases are TGTGCCAGCAGCCCAAAGCCGACAGGGTTCATCGTAGATGAGCAGTTCTTC. This codes for CASSPKPTGFIVDEQFF.

J is TRBJ1-1 and V is TRBV28; D not resolved. This CDR3 is 13 amino acids long. Deletions cut 5 bases from V and 6 bases from J, with 13 bases between. The germline gives CDR1 MDHEN, CDR2 SYDVKM. Here the CDR3 reads CASSTVYGAEAFF. The CDR3 bases are TGTGCCAGCAGTACAGTTTACGGGGCTGAAGCTTTCTTT.

The chain is built from TRBV28 and TRBJ2-1, with no clear D. V lost 5 bases and J lost 12, with 17 bases in between. This CDR3 spans 13 amino acids. Germline CDR1 MDHEN, CDR2 SYDVKM. Written as DNA, the CDR3 is TGTGCCAGCAGTGACTCCTCTACAATGAGGCAGTTCTTC. This codes for CASSDSSTMRQFF. The full variable domain, with the rest looked up from reference TRBV28 and TRBJ2-1, is DVKVTQSSRYLVKRTGEKVFLECVQDMDHENMFWYRQDPGLGLRLIYFSYDVKMKEKGDIPEGYSVSREKKERFSLILESASTNQTSMYLCASSDSSTMRQFFGPGTRLTVL.

V gene TRBV4-3 combines with J gene TRBJ2-3, with 11 bases identical to TRBD1. V shed 0 bases and J 5 bases; nucleotides not matched to a gene: 7. The CDR3 has 17 residues. The germline V gene has CDR1 LGHNA and CDR2 YSLEER. CDR3 sequence reads: CASSQDRDRGDGDTQYF. The DNA of the CDR3 is TGCGCCAGCAGCCAAGATCGGGACAGGGGGGACGGAGATACGCAGTATTTT.

This clone has only one observation. Here the CDR3 DNA reads TGTGCCAGTAGGTTGTCCGGGGGGCGAGGGGATGAGCAGTTCTTC. Encoded protein: CASRLSGGRGDEQFF. The chain employs TRBV19 and TRBJ2-1; D is perhaps TRBD2 (7 bases). CDR3 length equals 15 residues. Trimming cost V 6 bases and J 8 bases, with 20 bases left between them. Germline CDR1 LNHDA, CDR2 SQIVND (reference sequence).

The V call is TRBV28, the J call TRBJ2-1, with a possible D match to TRBD1 (5 bases). The CDR3 runs to 13 residues. Germline-derived CDR1 and CDR2 are MDHEN and SYDVKM. Trimming left V 4 bases short and J 8 bases short, with 12 bases between. In DNA form, the CDR3 reads TGTGCCAGCAGTTGGCGCCCCAGGGATGAGCAGTTCTTC. Protein sequence: CASSWRPRDEQFF.

This sequence joins TRBV12-3 or TRBV12-4 and TRBJ2-3; D is ambiguous. The CDR3 totals 13 residues. V was clipped by 3 bases and J by 5 bases, with 9 bases between them. This CDR3 reads CASSFVTVDTQYF. The CDR3 DNA reads TGTGCCAGCAGTTTCGTAACTGTAGATACGCAGTATTTT.

This chain joins TRBV12-3 or TRBV12-4 and TRBJ1-2, with D possibly matching TRBD1 (6 bases). The V gene lost 10 bases and the J gene lost 6 bases, with 18 bases spanning the gap. The CDR3 is 13 amino acids. CDR3 amino acids: CATQGGGANGYTF. The CDR3 DNA is TGTGCCACCCAGGGAGGGGGGGCTAATGGCTACACCTTC.

The rearrangement uses TRBV6-2 or TRBV6-3 and TRBJ1-1; D ambiguous. The V gene lost 1 base and the J gene lost 6 bases, with 6 bases spanning the gap. Germline V lookup: CDR1 MNHEY, CDR2 SVGEGT. This CDR3 region has 12 residues. The CDR3 loop reads CASSYYLAEAFF. The CDR3 DNA is TGTGCCAGCAGTTACTATTTGGCTGAAGCTTTCTTT.

The gene calls are TRBV7-8 and TRBJ1-1; TRBD1 is a possible D gene (5 bases). V was cut by 3 bases and J by 5 bases, with 16 bases left in between. The CDR3 has 15 residues. Germline V gives CDR1 SGHVS, CDR2 FQNEAQ. CDR3 residues: CASSFPRGGSTEAFF. DNA for the CDR3: TGTGCCAGCAGCTTCCCCCGGGGGGGGAGTACTGAAGCTTTCTTT.

This clone was recorded a few times. The CDR3 bases are TGTGCCTGGGAAAGGGACGGATCATTCTCTGGGGCCAACGTCCTGACTTTC. This codes for CAWERDGSFSGANVLTF. The gene calls are TRBV30 and TRBJ2-6; TRBD1 or TRBD2 may be the D gene (5 bases each). This CDR3 has 17 residues. The germline V gene encodes CDR1 GTSNPN and CDR2 SVGIG (reference sequence). Trimming took off 5 bases at V and 0 bases at J, with 17 bases between the two ends. Complete variable domain (other parts from reference TRBV30 and TRBJ2-6): SQTIHQWPATLVQPVGSPLSLECTVEGTSNPNLYWYRQAAGRGLQLLFYSVGIGQISSEVPQNLSASRPQDRQFILSSKKLLLSDSGFYLCAWERDGSFSGANVLTFGAGSRLTVL.